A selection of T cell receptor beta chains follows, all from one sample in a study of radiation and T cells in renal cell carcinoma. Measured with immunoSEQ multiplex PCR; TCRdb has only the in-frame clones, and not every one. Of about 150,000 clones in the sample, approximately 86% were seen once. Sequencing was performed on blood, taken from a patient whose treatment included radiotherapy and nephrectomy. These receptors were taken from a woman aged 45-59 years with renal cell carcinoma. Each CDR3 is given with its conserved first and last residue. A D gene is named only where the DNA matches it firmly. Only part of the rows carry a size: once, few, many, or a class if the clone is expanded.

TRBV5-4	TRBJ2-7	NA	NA	TGTGCCAGCAGCTTTTCCGAGAGGTACTACGAGCAGTACTTC	CASSFSERYYEQYF
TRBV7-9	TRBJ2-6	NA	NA	TGTGCCAGCAGCCGGACATCTGGGGCCAACGTCCTGATTTTC	CASSRTSGANVLIF
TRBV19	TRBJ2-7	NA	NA	TGTGCCAGTAGTTTCGACCCATGGCGCGAGCAGTACTTC	CASSFDPWREQYF
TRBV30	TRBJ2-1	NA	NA	TGTGCCTGGGGTTCCGTTTCCGGAGATGAGCAGTTCTTC	CAWGSVSGDEQFF
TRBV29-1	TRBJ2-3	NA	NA	TGCAGCGTTGCGGATACGCAGTATTTT	CSVADTQYF
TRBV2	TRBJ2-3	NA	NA	TGTGCCAGCAGGGGGAGCACAGATACGCAGTATTTT	CASRGSTDTQYF
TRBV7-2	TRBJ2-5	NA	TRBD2	TGTGCCAGCAGCTTAGCCCGGGAGCGGGGAGGGGAGACCCAGTACTTC	CASSLARERGGETQYF
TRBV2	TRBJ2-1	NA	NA	TGTGCCACCCGCCGATGGGGGCAGGGCAATGAGCAGTTCTTC	CATRRWGQGNEQFF
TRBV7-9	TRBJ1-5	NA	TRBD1	TGTGCCAGCAGCCGGGACAGAAATTATAGCAATCAGCCCCAGCATTTT	CASSRDRNYSNQPQHF
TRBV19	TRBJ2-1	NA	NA	TGTGCCAGTAGTATCCGGGTATCTGAGCAGTTCTTC	CASSIRVSEQFF
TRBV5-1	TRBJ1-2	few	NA	TGCGCCAGCAGCTTGGATTCAGGCTATGGCTACACCTTC	CASSLDSGYGYTF
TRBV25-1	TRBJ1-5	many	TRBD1	TGTGCCAGCAGTGCTTCAGGGGGCGGGAATCAGCCCCAGCATTTT	CASSASGGGNQPQHF
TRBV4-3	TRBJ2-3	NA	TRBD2	TGCGCCAGCAGCCGAAACGCGGGGGGTGGGGATACGCAGTATTTT	CASSRNAGGGDTQYF
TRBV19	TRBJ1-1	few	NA	TGTGCCAGTAGTAACCGACAGAACACTGAAGCTTTCTTT	CASSNRQNTEAFF
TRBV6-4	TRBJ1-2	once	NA	TGTGCCAGCAGTCTAGGACCGGGGTTCGGCTACACCTTC	CASSLGPGFGYTF
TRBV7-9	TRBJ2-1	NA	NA	TGTGCCAGCAGCCCCCTCCTGTCCCCTTACAATGAGCAGTTCTTC	CASSPLLSPYNEQFF
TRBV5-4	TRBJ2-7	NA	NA	TGTGCCAGCAGCCCGGCAAGACAGGCCCACTCCTACGAGCAGTACTTC	CASSPARQAHSYEQYF
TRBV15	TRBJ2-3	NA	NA	TGTGCCACCAGCAGAGTTCGAGATACGCAGTATTTT	CATSRVRDTQYF
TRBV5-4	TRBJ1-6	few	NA	TGTGCCAGCAGCTTGGTGGGGGATTCACCCCTCCACTTT	CASSLVGDSPLHF
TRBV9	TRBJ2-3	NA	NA	TGTGCCAGCAGCGCCAACCCAGATACGCAGTATTTT	CASSANPDTQYF
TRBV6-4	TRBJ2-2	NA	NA	TGTGCCAGCAGTGGCCAGGGCACCGGGGAGCTGTTTTTT	CASSGQGTGELFF
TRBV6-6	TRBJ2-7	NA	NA	TGTGCCAGCAGTTACTCTGGGGACTACGAGCAGTACTTC	CASSYSGDYEQYF
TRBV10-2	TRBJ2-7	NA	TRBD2	TGCGCCAGCGGACTAGAGGTCTACGAGCAGTACTTC	CASGLEVYEQYF
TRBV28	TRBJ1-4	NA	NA	TGTGCCAGCAGAATCGGGACACGCGAAAAACTGTTTTTT	CASRIGTREKLFF
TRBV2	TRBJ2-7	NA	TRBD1	TGTGCCAGCAGTGAGGGACAGGGTCTAACCGAGCAGTACTTC	CASSEGQGLTEQYF
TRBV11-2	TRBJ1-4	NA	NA	TGTGCCAGCAGCTTAGTAGGGGAAAAACTGTTTTTT	CASSLVGEKLFF
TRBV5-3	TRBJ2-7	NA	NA	TGTGCCAGAAGCGATCCCATGACTTGCCCCTACGAGCAGTACTTC	CARSDPMTCPYEQYF
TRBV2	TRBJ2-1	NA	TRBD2	TGTGCCAGCAGTGAACGCGGGAGGGCCACCTACAATGAGCAGTTCTTC	CASSERGRATYNEQFF
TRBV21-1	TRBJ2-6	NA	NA	TGTGCCAGCAGCAAAGTAGCGAGCGGGGGGTGTGGGGCCAACGTCCTGACTTTC	CASSKVASGGCGANVLTF
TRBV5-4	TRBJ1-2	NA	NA	TGTGCCAGCAGCTTGGACAGAGCTAACTATGGCTACACCTTC	CASSLDRANYGYTF
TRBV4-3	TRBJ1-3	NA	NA	TGCGCCAGCAGCCAAGATAAGGCAGGCTCTGGAAACACCATATATTTT	CASSQDKAGSGNTIYF
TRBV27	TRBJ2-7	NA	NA	TGTGCCAGCAGCGAAACCTTAGAATCAGGGGATTACGAGCAGTACTTC	CASSETLESGDYEQYF
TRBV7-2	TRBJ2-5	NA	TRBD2	TGTGCCAGCAGCCCAAGGACTAGCGGGGAGACCCAGTACTTC	CASSPRTSGETQYF
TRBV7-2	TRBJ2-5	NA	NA	TGTGCCAGCAGCTTGGGTGTGACCCAGTACTTC	CASSLGVTQYF
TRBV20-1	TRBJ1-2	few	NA	TGCAGTGCTCCAGGGGAGGGCTACACCTTC	CSAPGEGYTF
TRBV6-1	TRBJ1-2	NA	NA	TGTGCCAGCAACGGACAGACCATGGGGGGCTACACCTTC	CASNGQTMGGYTF
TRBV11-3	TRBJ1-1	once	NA	TGTGCCAGCAGCTTAATGACAATGAACACTGAAGCTTTCTTT	CASSLMTMNTEAFF
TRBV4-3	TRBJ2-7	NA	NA	TGCGCCAGCAGCCAAGCAATTACAGGGGAGCAGTACTTC	CASSQAITGEQYF
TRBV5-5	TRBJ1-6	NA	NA	TGTGCCAGCAGCTTCCTCCCGGGGGAGACGCGGAATAATTCACCCCTCCACTTT	CASSFLPGETRNNSPLHF
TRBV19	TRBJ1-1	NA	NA	TGTGCCACTTCTGCCGGCCGGGCTGAAGCTTTCTTT	CATSAGRAEAFF
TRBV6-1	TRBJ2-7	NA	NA	TGTGCCAGCAGCCCCGACCGAAGCTCCTACGAGCAGTACTTC	CASSPDRSSYEQYF
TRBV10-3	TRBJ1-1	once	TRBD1	TGTGCCATCAGTGAAGGGGGCGCGGGAACTGAAGCTTTCTTT	CAISEGGAGTEAFF
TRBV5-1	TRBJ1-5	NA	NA	TGCGCCAGCAGCTGCCCGGGCAGGGATTTTTATAGCAATCAGCCCCAGCATTTT	CASSCPGRDFYSNQPQHF
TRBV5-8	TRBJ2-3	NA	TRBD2	TGTGCCAGCAGCCATCTGCTTAGCGGGGGGGTCACAGATACGCAGTATTTT	CASSHLLSGGVTDTQYF
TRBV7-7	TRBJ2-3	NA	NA	TGTGCCAGCAGCTCGGGGGTGACAGATACGCAGTATTTT	CASSSGVTDTQYF
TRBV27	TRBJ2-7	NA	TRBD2	TGTGCCAGCGCCCTGGGACTAGCGGCCCCAAAGAGGTACTTC	CASALGLAAPKRYF
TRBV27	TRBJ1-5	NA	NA	TGTGCCAGCAGTGTCAGGGGTGTGGAGCCCCAGCATTTT	CASSVRGVEPQHF
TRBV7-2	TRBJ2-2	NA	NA	TGTGCCAGCAGCCTAGACAGGAGCGCCGGGGAGCTGTTTTTT	CASSLDRSAGELFF
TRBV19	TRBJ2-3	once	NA	TGTGCCAGTAGTATACAGGGGGGGACAGATACGCAGTATTTT	CASSIQGGTDTQYF